The 9 T cell receptor beta chains listed next were all sequenced from one sample in a study of OX40 agonist ivuxolimab in advanced cancers. Sequenced by immunoSEQ multiplex PCR; TCRdb stores in-frame clones only, minus some. The table shows approximately 160,000 clones, with roughly 94% occurring only once. The sequencing used CD4+ or CD8+ T cells sorted from blood, collected in a trial of the OX40 agonist ivuxolimab. All receptors come from an adult with an advanced solid tumor such as melanoma, head and neck, liver or kidney cancer.

The chain carries TRBV28 and TRBJ1-2; possibly TRBD1 for D (6 bases). V was shortened by 6 bases and J by 3 bases, with 14 bases between the two germline ends. This CDR3 spans 14 amino acids. The germline V gene has CDR1 MDHEN and CDR2 SYDVKM. Here the CDR3 DNA reads TGTGCCAGCAGCCAGGGGACTGGTGACTATGGCTACACCTTC. Residues: CASSQGTGDYGYTF.

This chain joins TRBV10-2 and TRBJ2-3; D call uncertain. Germline V gene data show CDR1 as WSHSY and CDR2 as SAAADI. The ends were cut back, 11 bases at V and 2 bases at J, with 8 bases in the middle. The length of the CDR3 is 11 residues. In DNA form, the CDR3 reads TGCGCCGCCCGAACCACAGATACGCAGTATTTT. The encoded protein is CAARTTDTQYF.

The CDR3 region is CASSPRQGKRDTEAFF. The CDR3 DNA reads as TGTGCCAGCAGCCCCCGACAGGGGAAAAGGGACACTGAAGCTTTCTTT. The V call is TRBV9, the J call TRBJ1-1, with TRBD1 matching 8 bases. In germline, CDR1 is SGDLS, CDR2 YYNGEE. The CDR3 runs 16 residues. V was clipped by 4 bases and J by 3 bases; unmatched bases: 11.

This chain connects TRBV10-3 to TRBJ1-3; the D gene is possibly TRBD1 (5 bases). Trimming stripped 3 bases from V and 8 bases from J, with 8 bases between. This CDR3 is built from 12 residues. CDR1 is ENHRY and CDR2 is SYGVKD in the germline V gene. The CDR3 region is CAISDREDTIYF. DNA for the CDR3: TGTGCCATCAGTGACAGGGAAGACACCATATATTTT.

The V call is TRBV27, the J call TRBJ2-7; 7 bases map to TRBD2. The CDR3 is 17 amino acids. Germline CDR1 MNHEY, CDR2 SMNVEV (reference sequence). J lost 7 bases, V lost 5 bases, and 20 bases had no gene match. CDR3 sequence: CASSPLPGGAGVPEQYF. CDR3 sequence (DNA): TGTGCCAGCAGTCCCCTCCCCGGCGGGGCGGGAGTCCCTGAGCAGTACTTC.

The J gene is TRBJ2-7, the V gene TRBV7-6; possibly TRBD1 for D (6 bases). From germline, CDR1 is SGHVS and CDR2 FNYEAQ. The germline V and J ends were trimmed by 5 bases and 5 bases, with 13 bases remaining between them. CDR3 length: 13 amino acids. The DNA for the CDR3 is TGTGCCAGCAGCACGTACAGGGACCACGAGCAGTACTTC. Translating gives CASSTYRDHEQYF. Combining the CDR3 with reference TRBV7-6 and TRBJ2-7 gives the whole variable domain GAGVSQSPRYKVTKRGQDVALRCDPISGHVSLYWYRQALGQGPEFLTYFNYEAQQDKSGLPNDRFSAERPEGSISTLTIQRTEQRDSAMYRCASSTYRDHEQYFGPGTRLTVT.

The CDR3 is CASSFRQGRPEAFF. The CDR3 nucleotides are TGTGCCAGCAGCTTTCGACAGGGGAGGCCTGAAGCTTTCTTT. The chain joins TRBV11-2 to TRBJ1-1; TRBD1 matches 8 bases. This CDR3 is built from 14 residues. From germline, CDR1 is SGHAT and CDR2 FQNNGV. Losses at the gene ends were 3 bases for V and 6 bases for J; bases not matched to a gene: 6.

This clone was counted only a few times. The chain combines TRBV30 with TRBJ1-2, with D perhaps matching TRBD1 (5 bases). The CDR3 contains 15 residues. The germline V and J ends were trimmed by 0 bases and 4 bases, with 15 bases remaining between them. Germline assignment: CDR1 GTSNPN and CDR2 SVGIG (reference sequence). CDR3 amino acids: CAWSVGGYHIYGYTF. In nucleotides, the CDR3 is TGTGCCTGGAGTGTCGGGGGATATCACATCTATGGCTACACCTTC.

This rearrangement joins TRBV29-1 to TRBJ1-2, with D perhaps matching TRBD1 (5 bases). CDR1 SQVTM and CDR2 ANQGSEA come from the germline V gene. This CDR3 region has 13 residues. The V end lost 3 bases, the J end lost 5 bases, and 13 bases lay between the germline ends. This chain's CDR3 is CSVEGGGGYGYTF. CDR3 sequence (DNA): TGCAGCGTTGAGGGGGGAGGCGGTTATGGCTACACCTTC.